The source of this TCR beta chain is a study of blood T cell repertoires in COVID-19 (dated by TCRdb to between 2020 and 2021). Study-wide context: The collaborator samples originated in the United States, Italy and Spain and spanned the acute and convalescent phases of COVID-19. The material from the prospective study consisted of cDNA or gDNA derived from T cells, B-cell-depleted T cells, or PBMCs. Subjects who had been exposed to COVID-19, were actively infected with it, or had recovered from it provided the deeply sampled blood TCRbeta repertoires that made up the dataset. A freely available public database, intended as a resource for researchers studying the immune response to SARS-CoV-2, is where the repertoires were released. The samples were drawn from the first 160 participants of the ongoing ImmuneRACE study and from more than 1,000 subjects provided by 6 global collaborators. Nearly every sample came with metadata listing a de-identified subject ID, COVID-19 status, age in years and sex. Where HLA class I and class II types were available, the types were taken from metadata supplied by the sample provider, not from assay-based typing.

This clone is a singleton in its sample. Its specific antigen is unknown. No base quality values were provided; no much bigger clone lies one nucleotide off. Results the study describes overall, beyond this receptor: Clinical and demographic metadata were provided uncurated, with the amount varying by source and participant.

The CDR3 holds 12 amino acids from the cysteine to the phenylalanine. CDR3 DNA is the only sequence kept; it has 36 bases, read in frame from the first base. Looking up the germline V gene yields CDR1 MNHEY and CDR2 SVGEGT. V and J lose 6 bases and 9 bases, and a span of 12 bases separates them. TCRbeta CDR3 regions were amplified from genomic DNA using the immunoSEQ Assay, a bias-controlled multiplex PCR. For the original study's pipeline: The number of nucleated cells in each sample was estimated by amplification of reference gene primers within the assay. To quantify the absolute abundance of each unique TCRbeta CDR3 rearrangement, sequence reads were collapsed and filtered. Productive Simpson clonality was computed per sample as the square root of Simpson's diversity index over productive rearrangements. The source is immuneACCESS, and TCRdb retained only in-frame sequences with V and J called. Part of the clones is not carried over; for the studies checked, unresolved V genes explain less than half of this, and the remainder is unexplained. V, J and clone size are taken as reported in that table, and D and trimming were inferred from the DNA itself. The table for this sample lists 210,000 or so clones; approximately 80% of them were counted only once. The ten largest clones represent roughly 7% of the sample.

At one collaborating source in Seattle, patients were enrolled during active infection and were followed longitudinally through the course of disease. The collaborating institutions used their own protocols to collect whole blood in K2EDTA tubes. For TCRbeta analysis, collaborators shipped samples as frozen whole blood, isolated PBMCs, or DNA extracted from either of those sample types. The V and J genes are TRBV6-2 or TRBV6-3 and TRBJ2-1; the D element might be TRBD1 or TRBD2, as each aligns at 6 bases. The sample consisted of peripheral blood. This TCR came from a woman of 80 years or more with COVID-19, enrolled during active disease. The DNA sequence is as follows: TGTGCCAGCAGCCCAGGGGAGGCTGAGCAGTTCTTC. This sequence encodes CASSPGEAEQFF.